This passage covers 5 T cell receptor beta chains from one sample sequenced in a study of blood T cell repertoires in COVID-19. Only in-frame clones appear in the TCRdb table, and some are missing; sequencing was by immunoSEQ multiplex PCR. The data show around 300,000 clones, 80% to 95% seen once. The sequencing input was PBMCs or T cells enriched from blood (not recorded which). The receptors derive from a woman under 40 who had recovered from COVID-19.

The CDR3 region is CASSSSGTRRFF. CDR3 coding DNA: TGCGCCAGCAGCTCCTCCGGGACTAGAAGATTCTTC. V gene TRBV10-1 combines with J gene TRBJ2-1, with 8 nucleotides matching TRBD2. Looked up from germline, CDR1 is WNHNN and CDR2 is SYGVQD (reference sequence). CDR3 length: 12 amino acids. Unmatched junction bases numbered 11, after V lost 6 bases and J lost 16 bases.

This clone has a single count. J is TRBJ2-7 and V is TRBV19; TRBD2 matches 7 bases. The junction had 4 bases not matched to a gene; V was cut back by 1 base and J by 1 base. The CDR3 extends over 15 amino acids. Germline V CDR1 and CDR2: LNHDA, SQIVND (reference sequence). The DNA for the CDR3 is TGTGCCAGTAGTATAGGGGCGGGAGAATCCTACGAGCAGTACTTC. Its protein product is CASSIGAGESYEQYF.

As for this clone: This same CDR3 is encoded by further DNA sequences in the sample. This chain links TRBV5-1 with TRBJ1-1, with D hard to call. V was trimmed by 2 bases and J by 5 bases, leaving 10 bases between them. This CDR3 is built from 13 residues. Germline loops: CDR1 SGHRS, CDR2 YFSETQ. Here the CDR3 reads CASSLRGGTEAFF. In DNA, the CDR3 is TGCGCCAGCAGCTTACGAGGTGGAACTGAAGCTTTCTTT. Combining the CDR3 with reference TRBV5-1 and TRBJ1-1 gives the whole variable domain KAGVTQTPRYLIKTRGQQVTLSCSPISGHRSVSWYQQTPGQGLQFLFEYFSETQRNKGNFPGRFSGRQFSNSRSEMNVSTLELGDSALYLCASSLRGGTEAFFGQGTRLTVV.

The chain carries TRBV12-1 and TRBJ2-1; the tabulated D call, TRBD1, remains unverified against the DNA. TRBV12-1 is classified as a pseudogene. The CDR3 is made up of 17 amino acids. CDR3 amino acids: CASSLKRQGRIYNEQFF. As DNA, the CDR3 is TGTGCCAGCAGCCTGAAACGACAGGGAAGGATATACAATGAGCAGTTCTTC.

This chain links TRBV14 with TRBJ2-3; possibly TRBD2 for D (5 bases). The germline V gene encodes CDR1 SGHDN and CDR2 FVKESK. The CDR3 has 19 amino acids. V lost 0 bases and J lost 2, with 21 bases in between. CDR3 residues: CASSQDLRRASEFTDTQYF. DNA for the CDR3: TGTGCCAGCAGCCAAGATTTGCGGCGGGCTAGTGAATTCACAGATACGCAGTATTTT.